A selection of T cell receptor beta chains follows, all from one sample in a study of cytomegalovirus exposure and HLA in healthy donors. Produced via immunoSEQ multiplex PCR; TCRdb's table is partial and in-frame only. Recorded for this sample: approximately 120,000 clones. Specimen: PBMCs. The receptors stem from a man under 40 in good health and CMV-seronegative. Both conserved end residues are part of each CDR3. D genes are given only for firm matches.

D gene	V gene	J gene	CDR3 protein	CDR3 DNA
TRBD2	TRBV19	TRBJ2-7	CASSSRTSGIYEQYF	TGTGCCAGTAGTTCTCGGACTAGCGGGATATACGAGCAGTACTTC
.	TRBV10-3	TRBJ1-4	CAARDTLTGNEKLFF	TGTGCCGCCCGGGACACCCTAACCGGTAATGAAAAACTGTTTTTT
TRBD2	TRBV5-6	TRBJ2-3	CASSSGTYTDTQYF	TGTGCCAGCTCTAGCGGAACTTACACAGATACGCAGTATTTT
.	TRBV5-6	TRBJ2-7	CASSLARGSYEQYF	TGTGCCAGCAGCTTGGCCCGGGGGTCCTACGAGCAGTACTTC
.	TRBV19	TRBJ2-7	CASSIQGTGEQYF	TGTGCCAGTAGTATACAGGGGACGGGCGAGCAGTACTTC
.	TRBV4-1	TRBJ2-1	CASRGPHNEQFF	TGCGCCAGCAGGGGCCCCCACAATGAGCAGTTCTTC
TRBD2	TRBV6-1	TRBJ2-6	CASSGLAGEVTGANVLTF	TGTGCCAGCAGTGGACTAGCGGGAGAAGTAACTGGGGCCAACGTCCTGACTTTC
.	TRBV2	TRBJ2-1	CASKDRLVQFF	TGTGCCAGCAAAGACAGGCTAGTCCAGTTCTTC
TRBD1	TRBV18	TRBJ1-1	CASSTGQGNMNTEAFF	TGTGCCAGCTCAACCGGACAGGGGAACATGAACACTGAAGCTTTCTTT
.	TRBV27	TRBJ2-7	CASTPEGGVLTEQYF	TGTGCCAGCACCCCAGAAGGGGGAGTCCTTACCGAGCAGTACTTC
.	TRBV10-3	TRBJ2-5	CAISGGRNQETQYF	TGTGCCATCAGTGGGGGCAGGAACCAAGAGACCCAGTACTTC
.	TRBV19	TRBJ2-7	CASSTLVGYEQYF	TGTGCCAGTAGTACACTAGTCGGCTACGAGCAGTACTTC
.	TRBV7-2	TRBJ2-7	CASSPQNYEQYF	TGTGCCAGCAGCCCACAAAACTACGAGCAGTACTTC
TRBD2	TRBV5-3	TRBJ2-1	CARSPLPSGRASEQFF	TGTGCCAGAAGCCCACTCCCTAGCGGGAGGGCCAGTGAGCAGTTCTTC
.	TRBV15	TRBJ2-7	CATSRDRWSSYEQYF	TGTGCCACCAGCAGAGATCGGTGGAGCTCCTACGAGCAGTACTTC
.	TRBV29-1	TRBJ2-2	CSVEGPLGGTNTGELFF	TGCAGCGTTGAAGGACCCCTAGGCGGAACTAACACCGGGGAGCTGTTTTTT
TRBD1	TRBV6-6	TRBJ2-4	CASSPGQGNIQYF	TGTGCCAGCAGCCCGGGACAGGGGAACATTCAGTACTTC
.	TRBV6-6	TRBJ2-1	CASNREISYNEQFF	TGTGCCAGCAATAGGGAGATCTCCTACAATGAGCAGTTCTTC
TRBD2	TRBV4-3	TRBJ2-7	CASSQGSSGRPYEQYF	TGCGCCAGCAGCCAAGGGTCCAGCGGGAGACCCTACGAGCAGTACTTC
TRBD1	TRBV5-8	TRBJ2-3	CASRSTGADTQYF	TGTGCCAGCAGATCAACAGGGGCAGATACGCAGTATTTT
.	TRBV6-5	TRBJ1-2	CASSYRGPMGNYGYTF	TGTGCCAGCAGTTACCGGGGTCCCATGGGGAACTATGGCTACACCTTC
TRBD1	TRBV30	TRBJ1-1	CAWRPGQGSTEAFF	TGTGCCTGGAGGCCGGGACAGGGGAGCACTGAAGCTTTCTTT
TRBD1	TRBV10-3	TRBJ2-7	CAISVRQGVDEQYF	TGTGCCATCAGTGTTCGACAGGGTGTAGACGAGCAGTACTTC
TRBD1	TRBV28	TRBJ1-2	CASSFIDSRTGVYGYTF	TGTGCCAGCAGTTTCATAGACTCTCGGACAGGTGTTTATGGCTACACCTTC
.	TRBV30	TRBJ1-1	CAWRTPMMNTEAFF	TGTGCCTGGAGGACTCCGATGATGAACACTGAAGCTTTCTTT
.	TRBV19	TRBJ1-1	CASSTVPPGKAFF	TGTGCCAGTAGTACCGTCCCTCCCGGGAAGGCTTTCTTT
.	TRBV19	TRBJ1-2	CASSILEAPGYTF	TGTGCCAGTAGTATACTAGAGGCTCCGGGCTACACCTTC
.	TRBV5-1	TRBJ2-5	CASSLVRARAGQETQYF	TGCGCCAGCAGCTTGGTAAGGGCACGGGCGGGCCAAGAGACCCAGTACTTC
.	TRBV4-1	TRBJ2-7	CASSQVEAPYEQYF	TGCGCCAGCAGCCAAGTGGAGGCCCCCTACGAGCAGTACTTC
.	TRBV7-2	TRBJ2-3	CASSHNTDTQYF	TGTGCCAGCAGCCACAACACAGATACGCAGTATTTT